The clone carrying this T cell receptor (beta chain) turned up a few times. This sample is part of a study of cytomegalovirus exposure and HLA in healthy donors. CDR1 LNHDA and CDR2 SQIVND come from the germline V gene (reference sequence). The CDR3 runs to 14 residues. V gave up 10 bases and J gave up 6 bases, with 21 bases separating them. Primers: 60 Vbeta forward and 13 Jbeta reverse. Per the authors' pipeline: An analysis that came later counted approximately 76 million unique TCR beta chains, roughly 11 million shared. Measured with immunoSEQ multiplex PCR; TCRdb has only the in-frame clones, and not every one. D and trimming come from the DNA, and the V and J calls and clone size come from that table. In the table there are some 180,000 clones, roughly 74% of which are singletons.

The chain couples TRBV19 to TRBJ1-2; D might be TRBD1 (5 bases). The sequencing input was PBMCs. The sequence came from a female donor in good health and CMV-seronegative. In nucleotides, the CDR3 is TGTGCCACCAAACTAACCCGGGGGGAAGATGGCTACACCTTC. Residues: CATKLTRGEDGYTF.